The 4 T cell receptor beta chains in this list originate from one sample, sequenced in a study of ipilimumab plus nivolumab after autologous stem cell transplantation. Profiled with immunoSEQ multiplex PCR; TCRdb holds only in-frame clones, not every one. The sample has more than 15,000 clones; roughly 80% are singletons. Sequenced material: PBMCs, taken in a trial of ipilimumab plus nivolumab as post-transplant consolidation. These receptors were collected from a male donor with diffuse large B-cell lymphoma.

V is TRBV30 and J is TRBJ1-3; weak D call: TRBD1 (5 bases). The V gene lost 1 base and the J gene lost 0 bases, with 10 bases spanning the gap. The CDR3 runs to 15 residues. Germline-derived CDR1 and CDR2 are GTSNPN and SVGIG (reference sequence). CDR3 nucleotide sequence: TGTGCCTGGAGTGGCCACAGGAGCTCTGGAAACACCATATATTTT. The encoded protein is CAWSGHRSSGNTIYF.

This chain joins TRBV19 and TRBJ1-2, with D tentatively TRBD1 (5 bases). The CDR3 has 13 residues. Trimming shortened V by 5 bases and J by 2 bases, and 9 bases separated the two germline ends. Germline V gene data show CDR1 as LNHDA and CDR2 as SQIVND (reference sequence). CDR3 sequence: CASSPQVNYGYTF. As DNA, the CDR3 is TGTGCCAGTAGTCCACAGGTCAACTATGGCTACACCTTC.

The chain carries TRBV11-2 and TRBJ1-6; no definite D call. V lost 10 bases, J lost 1 base, and 8 bases lay in between. The CDR3 length is 13 residues. Germline V gene data show CDR1 as SGHAT and CDR2 as FQNNGV. CDR3 protein: CATGSSYNSPLHF. CDR3 sequence (DNA): TGTGCCACCGGGAGTTCCTATAATTCACCCCTCCACTTT.

The J gene is TRBJ2-5, the V gene TRBV10-3, with a tentative D call TRBD1 (5 bases). V was pared by 10 bases and J by 4 bases, with 10 bases between. CDR1 ENHRY and CDR2 SYGVKD come from the germline V gene. CDR3 length: 11 residues. The CDR3 bases are TGTGCCACTTCGACAGCAGAGACCCAGTACTTC. Translated, it gives CATSTAETQYF.